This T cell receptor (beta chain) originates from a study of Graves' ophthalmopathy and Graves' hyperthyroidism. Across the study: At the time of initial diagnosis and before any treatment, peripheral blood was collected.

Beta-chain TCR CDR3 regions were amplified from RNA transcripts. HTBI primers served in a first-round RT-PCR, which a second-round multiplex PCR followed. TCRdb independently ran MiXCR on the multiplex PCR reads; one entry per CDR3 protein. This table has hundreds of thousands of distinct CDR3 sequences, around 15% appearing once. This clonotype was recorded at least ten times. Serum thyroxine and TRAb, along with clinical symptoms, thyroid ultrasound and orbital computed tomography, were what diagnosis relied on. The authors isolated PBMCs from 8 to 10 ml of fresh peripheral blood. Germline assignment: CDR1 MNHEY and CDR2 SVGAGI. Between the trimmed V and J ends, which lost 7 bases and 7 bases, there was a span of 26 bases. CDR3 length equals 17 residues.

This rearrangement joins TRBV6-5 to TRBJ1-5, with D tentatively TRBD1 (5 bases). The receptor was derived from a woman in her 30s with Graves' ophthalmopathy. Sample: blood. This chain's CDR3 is CASTYRSGRKVRQPQHF. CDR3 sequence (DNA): TGTGCCAGCACCTACCGGTCAGGGAGGAAAGTCAGGCAGCCCCAGCATTTT.